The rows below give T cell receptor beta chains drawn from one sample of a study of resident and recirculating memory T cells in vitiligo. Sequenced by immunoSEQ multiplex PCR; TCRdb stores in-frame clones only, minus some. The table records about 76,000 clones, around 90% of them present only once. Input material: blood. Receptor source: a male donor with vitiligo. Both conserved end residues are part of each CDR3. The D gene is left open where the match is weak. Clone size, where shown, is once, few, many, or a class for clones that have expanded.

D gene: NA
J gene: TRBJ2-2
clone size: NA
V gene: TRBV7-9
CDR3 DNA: TGTGCCAGCAGCTCGATAACTAGCAGCCACACCGGGGAGCTGTTTTTT
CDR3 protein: CASSSITSSHTGELFF

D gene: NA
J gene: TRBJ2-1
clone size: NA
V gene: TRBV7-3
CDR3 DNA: TGTGCCAGCAGCTTAGCGAGTCTCTCCTACAATGAGCAGTTCTTC
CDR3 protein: CASSLASLSYNEQFF

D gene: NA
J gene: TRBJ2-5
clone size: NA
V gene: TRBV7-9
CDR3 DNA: TGTGCCAGCAGCGGCCTAGGTTCCCAGAGCGAGACCCAGTACTTC
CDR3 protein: CASSGLGSQSETQYF

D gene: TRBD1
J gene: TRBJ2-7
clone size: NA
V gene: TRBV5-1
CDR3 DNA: TGCGCCAGCAGCTCCCAAGGTACACCGTTACGGGGACAGGGGCTCGAGCAGTACTTC
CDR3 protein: CASSSQGTPLRGQGLEQYF

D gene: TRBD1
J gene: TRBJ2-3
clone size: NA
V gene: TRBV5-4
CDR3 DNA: TGTGCCAGCAGCTTGGTATTCAGGGGGCCGACAGATACGCAGTATTTT
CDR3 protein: CASSLVFRGPTDTQYF

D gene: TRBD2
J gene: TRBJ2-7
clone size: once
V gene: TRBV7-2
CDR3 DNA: TGTGCCAGCAGCATACTGACTAGCGGGAGGGAGCAGTACTTC
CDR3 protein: CASSILTSGREQYF

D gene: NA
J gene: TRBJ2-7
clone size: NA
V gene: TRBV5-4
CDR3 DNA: TGTGCCAGCAGCTCCCCCATGAGCTCCTACGAGCAGTACTTC
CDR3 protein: CASSSPMSSYEQYF

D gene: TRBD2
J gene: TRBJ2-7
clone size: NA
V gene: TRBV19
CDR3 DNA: TGTGCCAGTAGGGGAACGGGGGGACGCGAGCAGTACTTC
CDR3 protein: CASRGTGGREQYF

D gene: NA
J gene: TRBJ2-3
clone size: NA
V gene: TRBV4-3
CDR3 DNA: TGCGCCAGCAGCCAAGAATGGGGCAGCGCCTCCACAGATACGCAGTATTTT
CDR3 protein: CASSQEWGSASTDTQYF

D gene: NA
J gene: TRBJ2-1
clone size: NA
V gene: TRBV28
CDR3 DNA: TGTGCCAGCAGACCTCTTGGGAGCTACAATGAGCAGTTCTTC
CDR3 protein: CASRPLGSYNEQFF

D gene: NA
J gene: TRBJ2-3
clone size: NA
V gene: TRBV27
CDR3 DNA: TGTGCCAGCAGTAGGTCCCAGGGCACAGATACGCAGTATTTT
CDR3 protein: CASSRSQGTDTQYF

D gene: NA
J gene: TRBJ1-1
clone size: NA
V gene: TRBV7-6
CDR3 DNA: TGTGCCAGCAGCCGGGCGGACAGATTGAACACTGAAGCTTTCTTT
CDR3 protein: CASSRADRLNTEAFF

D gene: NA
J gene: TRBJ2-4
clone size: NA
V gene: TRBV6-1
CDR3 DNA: TGTGCCAGCAGTGAAAAACGGGGGGCCAAAAACATTCAGTACTTC
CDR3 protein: CASSEKRGAKNIQYF

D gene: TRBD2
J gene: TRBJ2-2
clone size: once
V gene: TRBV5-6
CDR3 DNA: TGTGCCAGCAGCTCCATAGGGGACTACTCGAACACCGGGGAGCTGTTTTTT
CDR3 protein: CASSSIGDYSNTGELFF